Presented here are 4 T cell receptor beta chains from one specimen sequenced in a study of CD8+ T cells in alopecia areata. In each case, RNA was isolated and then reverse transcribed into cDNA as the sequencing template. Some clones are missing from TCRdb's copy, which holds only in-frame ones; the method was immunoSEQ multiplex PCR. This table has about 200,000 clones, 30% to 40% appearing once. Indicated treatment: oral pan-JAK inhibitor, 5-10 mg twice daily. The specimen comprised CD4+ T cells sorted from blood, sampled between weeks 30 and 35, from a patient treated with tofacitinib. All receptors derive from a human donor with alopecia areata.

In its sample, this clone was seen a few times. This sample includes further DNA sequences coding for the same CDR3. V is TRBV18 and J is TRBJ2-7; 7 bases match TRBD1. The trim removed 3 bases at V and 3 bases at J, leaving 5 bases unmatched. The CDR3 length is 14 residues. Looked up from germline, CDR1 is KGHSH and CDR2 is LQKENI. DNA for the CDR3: TGTGCCAGCTCACCCGGGACAGTATTCTACGAGCAGTACTTC. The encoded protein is CASSPGTVFYEQYF.

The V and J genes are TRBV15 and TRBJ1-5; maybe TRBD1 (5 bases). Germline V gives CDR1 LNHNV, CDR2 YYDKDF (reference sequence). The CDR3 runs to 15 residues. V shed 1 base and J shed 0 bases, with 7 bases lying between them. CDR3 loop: CATSRAGNSNQPQHF. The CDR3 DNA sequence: TGTGCCACCAGCAGAGCAGGGAATAGCAATCAGCCCCAGCATTTT. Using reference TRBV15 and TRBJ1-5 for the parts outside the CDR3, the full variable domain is DAMVIQNPRYQVTQFGKPVTLSCSQTLNHNVMYWYQQKSSQAPKLLFHYYDKDFNNEADTPDNFQSRRPNTSFCFLDIRSPGLGDTAMYLCATSRAGNSNQPQHFGDGTRLSIL.

The CDR3 bases are TGTGCCAGCAGTGTAAGCGGGGGCATCACTGAAGCTTTCTTT. Translation gives CASSVSGGITEAFF. This rearrangement joins TRBV6-4 to TRBJ1-1; possible D gene TRBD1, 6 bases. Trimming shortened V by 4 bases and J by 4 bases, and 13 bases separated the two germline ends. The CDR3 sequence is 14 residues long. Looked up from germline, CDR1 is MRHNA and CDR2 is SNTAGT.

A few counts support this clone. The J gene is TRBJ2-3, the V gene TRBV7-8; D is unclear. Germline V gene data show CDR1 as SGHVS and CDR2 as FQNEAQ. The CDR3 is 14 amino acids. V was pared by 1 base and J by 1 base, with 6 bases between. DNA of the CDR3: TGTGCCAGCAGCTTAGACACGGGCACAGATACGCAGTATTTT. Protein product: CASSLDTGTDTQYF. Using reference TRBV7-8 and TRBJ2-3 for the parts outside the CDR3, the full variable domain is GAGVSQSPRYKVAKRGQDVALRCDPISGHVSLFWYQQALGQGPEFLTYFQNEAQLDKSGLPSDRFFAERPEGSVSTLKIQRTQQEDSAVYLCASSLDTGTDTQYFGPGTRLTVL.